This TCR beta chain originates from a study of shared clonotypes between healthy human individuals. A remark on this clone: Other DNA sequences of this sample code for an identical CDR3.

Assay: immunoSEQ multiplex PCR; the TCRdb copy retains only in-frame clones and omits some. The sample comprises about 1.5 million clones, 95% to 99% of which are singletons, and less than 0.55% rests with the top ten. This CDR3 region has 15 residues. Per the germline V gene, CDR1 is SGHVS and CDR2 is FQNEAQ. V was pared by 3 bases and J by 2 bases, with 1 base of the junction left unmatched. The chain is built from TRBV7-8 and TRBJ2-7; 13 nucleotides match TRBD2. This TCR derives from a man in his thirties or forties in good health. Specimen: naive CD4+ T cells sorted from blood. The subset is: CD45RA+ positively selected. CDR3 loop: CASSLGLAGTYEQYF. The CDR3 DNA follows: TGTGCCAGCAGCTTGGGACTAGCGGGGACCTACGAGCAGTACTTC.